These T cell receptor beta chains were read from a single sample in a study of blood T cell repertoires in COVID-19. Clones were sequenced by immunoSEQ multiplex PCR, and TCRdb holds only the in-frame ones, with some missing. Of hundreds of thousands of clones in the sample, approximately 91% are singletons; the top ten hold more than 5.5%. What was sequenced was peripheral blood. The receptor set was obtained from a woman in her 70s with COVID-19, enrolled during active disease. Each CDR3 is given with its conserved first and last residue. A D gene is named only where the DNA matches it firmly. Not all rows give a size; the values are once, few, many and, for expanded clones, a class.

J gene: TRBJ1-1
clone size: -
V gene: TRBV6-5
D gene: -
CDR3 protein: CASSQQENTEAFF
CDR3 DNA: TGTGCCAGCAGTCAACAGGAGAACACTGAAGCTTTCTTT

J gene: TRBJ2-3
clone size: -
V gene: TRBV6-5
D gene: TRBD2
CDR3 protein: CASRPGPSGGKYF
CDR3 DNA: TGTGCCAGCAGGCCGGGTCCTAGCGGGGGGAAGTATTTT

J gene: TRBJ1-2
clone size: -
V gene: TRBV6-6
D gene: TRBD1
CDR3 protein: CASSYPEGQVYGYTF
CDR3 DNA: TGTGCCAGCAGTTACCCTGAGGGACAGGTCTATGGCTACACCTTC

J gene: TRBJ1-6
clone size: -
V gene: TRBV27
D gene: TRBD1
CDR3 protein: CASSLGQGVSYNSPLHF
CDR3 DNA: TGTGCCAGCAGTTTGGGACAGGGGGTCTCCTATAATTCACCCCTCCACTTT

J gene: TRBJ2-7
clone size: few
V gene: TRBV5-1
D gene: -
CDR3 protein: CASSQSAGEIEQYF
CDR3 DNA: TGCGCCAGCTCGCAGTCGGCAGGGGAAATCGAGCAGTACTTC

J gene: TRBJ2-7
clone size: -
V gene: TRBV7-8
D gene: -
CDR3 protein: CASSPYGDEQYF
CDR3 DNA: TGTGCCAGCAGCCCGTACGGGGACGAGCAGTACTTC

J gene: TRBJ2-1
clone size: -
V gene: TRBV27
D gene: -
CDR3 protein: CASSLGHEQFF
CDR3 DNA: TGTGCCAGCAGTCTTGGGCATGAGCAGTTCTTC

J gene: TRBJ2-3
clone size: -
V gene: TRBV7-6
D gene: TRBD2
CDR3 protein: CASSLTSDPTDTQYF
CDR3 DNA: TGTGCCAGCAGCTTAACTAGCGACCCCACAGATACGCAGTATTTT

J gene: TRBJ1-4
clone size: -
V gene: TRBV19
D gene: TRBD1
CDR3 protein: CASRATGSAGNEKLFF
CDR3 DNA: TGTGCCAGTAGGGCGACAGGGTCGGCGGGTAATGAAAAACTGTTTTTT

J gene: TRBJ2-1
clone size: -
V gene: TRBV4-2
D gene: TRBD2
CDR3 protein: CASNIETSVINEQFF
CDR3 DNA: TGTGCCAGCAATATCGAGACTAGCGTAATTAATGAGCAGTTCTTC

J gene: TRBJ1-4
clone size: -
V gene: TRBV6-1
D gene: TRBD1
CDR3 protein: CASSEGGSVEKLFF
CDR3 DNA: TGTGCCAGCAGCGAAGGGGGCTCGGTGGAAAAACTGTTTTTT

J gene: TRBJ1-5
clone size: -
V gene: TRBV4-3
D gene: -
CDR3 protein: CASSQAEGNQPQHF
CDR3 DNA: TGCGCCAGCAGCCAAGCGGAGGGTAATCAGCCCCAGCATTTT

J gene: TRBJ1-5
clone size: -
V gene: TRBV19
D gene: -
CDR3 protein: CASQSRVNQPQHF
CDR3 DNA: TGTGCCAGCCAATCCAGGGTTAATCAGCCCCAGCATTTT

J gene: TRBJ1-2
clone size: -
V gene: TRBV13
D gene: -
CDR3 protein: CASSLRAEDYGYTF
CDR3 DNA: TGTGCCAGCAGCTTACGGGCGGAGGACTATGGCTACACCTTC

J gene: TRBJ1-1
clone size: -
V gene: TRBV18
D gene: TRBD1
CDR3 protein: CASSSDRENTEAFF
CDR3 DNA: TGTGCCAGCTCCTCGGACAGGGAGAACACTGAAGCTTTCTTT

J gene: TRBJ1-3
clone size: -
V gene: TRBV18
D gene: TRBD1
CDR3 protein: CASSSSGTGSGNTIYF
CDR3 DNA: TGTGCCAGCTCATCCTCCGGGACAGGCTCTGGAAACACCATATATTTT

J gene: TRBJ1-1
clone size: -
V gene: TRBV19
D gene: TRBD1
CDR3 protein: CASSSRGWTEAFF
CDR3 DNA: TGTGCCAGTAGTAGCAGGGGGTGGACTGAAGCTTTCTTT

J gene: TRBJ1-2
clone size: -
V gene: TRBV7-5
D gene: -
CDR3 protein: CARSDRGQRGGYTF
CDR3 DNA: TGTGCCAGAAGCGACAGGGGGCAGAGGGGCGGCTACACCTTC

J gene: TRBJ2-1
clone size: -
V gene: TRBV5-4
D gene: TRBD2
CDR3 protein: CASSLGLAREQFF
CDR3 DNA: TGTGCCAGCAGCTTGGGACTAGCCCGTGAGCAGTTCTTC

J gene: TRBJ2-7
clone size: -
V gene: TRBV5-8
D gene: TRBD2
CDR3 protein: CASSLWGSTSGVYEQYF
CDR3 DNA: TGTGCCAGCAGCTTGTGGGGGTCGACTAGCGGGGTCTACGAGCAGTACTTC

J gene: TRBJ2-1
clone size: -
V gene: TRBV2
D gene: TRBD1
CDR3 protein: CASRDRGAEQFF
CDR3 DNA: TGTGCCAGTAGGGACAGGGGGGCTGAGCAGTTCTTC

J gene: TRBJ1-1
clone size: -
V gene: TRBV2
D gene: TRBD1
CDR3 protein: CASQGAGKNTEAFF
CDR3 DNA: TGTGCCAGCCAGGGGGCAGGCAAGAACACTGAAGCTTTCTTT

J gene: TRBJ1-1
clone size: -
V gene: TRBV28
D gene: -
CDR3 protein: CASIRGGNTEAFF
CDR3 DNA: TGTGCCAGCATCCGGGGGGGAAACACTGAAGCTTTCTTT

J gene: TRBJ1-2
clone size: few
V gene: TRBV18
D gene: -
CDR3 protein: CASSPIADRTDLYGYTF
CDR3 DNA: TGTGCCAGCTCACCAATTGCGGACCGGACAGACCTCTATGGCTACACCTTC

J gene: TRBJ1-5
clone size: once
V gene: TRBV15
D gene: -
CDR3 protein: CATRQSGGGSNQPQHF
CDR3 DNA: TGTGCCACCAGACAATCGGGGGGCGGGAGCAATCAGCCCCAGCATTTT

J gene: TRBJ1-5
clone size: -
V gene: TRBV5-5
D gene: TRBD1
CDR3 protein: CASSIRQGDSNQPQHF
CDR3 DNA: TGTGCCAGCAGCATACGACAGGGGGATAGCAATCAGCCCCAGCATTTT

J gene: TRBJ1-1
clone size: once
V gene: TRBV3-1/TRBV3-2
D gene: -
CDR3 protein: CASSQGGRNTEAFF
CDR3 DNA: TGTGCCAGCAGCCAGGGGGGGAGGAACACTGAAGCTTTCTTT